This TCR beta chain was found in a study of breast tumors, draining lymph nodes, adjacent tissues. General study points: The data were judged consistent with most tumor T cells coming from lymph node and expanding in tumor.

The table lists this clonotype with many counts. The antigen is unknown. This CDR3 is 16 amino acids long. Per the germline V gene, CDR1 is SGHTA and CDR2 is FQGTGA. V shed 1 base and J shed 4 bases, with 16 bases lying between them. TCRdb redid the calling of the multiplex PCR reads with MiXCR, one entry per CDR3 protein. The sample shows 85,000 to 130,000 distinct CDR3 sequences, under 40% of them seen only once. Axillary draining lymph nodes of breast cancer patients supplied the node samples. Sequences were obtained from axillary lymph node tissue. The clonotype originates from a female donor with breast cancer. Some clones in this sample may be carry-over from other donors' samples. The chain carries TRBV7-3 and TRBJ2-5, with a possible D match to TRBD1 (6 bases). CDR3 DNA sequence: TGTGCCAGCAGCTTAAGGGGGCCGTCAAAGGGAGAGACCCAGTACTTC. Its protein product is CASSLRGPSKGETQYF.